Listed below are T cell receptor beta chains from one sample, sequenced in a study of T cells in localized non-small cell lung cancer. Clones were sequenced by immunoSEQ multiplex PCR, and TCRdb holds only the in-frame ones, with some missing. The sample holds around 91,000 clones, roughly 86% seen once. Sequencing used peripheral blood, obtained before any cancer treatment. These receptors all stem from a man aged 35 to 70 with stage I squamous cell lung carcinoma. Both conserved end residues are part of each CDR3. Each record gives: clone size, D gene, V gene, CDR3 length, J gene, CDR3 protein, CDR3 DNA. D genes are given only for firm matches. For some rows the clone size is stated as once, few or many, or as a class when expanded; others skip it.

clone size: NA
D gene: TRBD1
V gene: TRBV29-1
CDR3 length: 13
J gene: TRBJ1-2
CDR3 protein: CSVTGQSNYGYTF
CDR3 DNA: TGCAGCGTCACGGGACAGAGTAACTATGGCTACACCTTC

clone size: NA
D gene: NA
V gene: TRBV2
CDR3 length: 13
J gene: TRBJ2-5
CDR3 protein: CASRRSGQETQYF
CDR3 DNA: TGTGCCAGCAGGAGATCGGGGCAAGAGACCCAGTACTTC

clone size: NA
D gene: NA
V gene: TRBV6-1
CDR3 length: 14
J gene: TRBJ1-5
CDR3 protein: CASSEASRNQPQHF
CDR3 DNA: TGTGCCAGCAGTGAAGCTTCACGCAATCAGCCCCAGCATTTT

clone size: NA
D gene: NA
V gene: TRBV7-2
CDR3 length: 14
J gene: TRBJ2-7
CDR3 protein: CASSNTRGPYEQYF
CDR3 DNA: TGTGCCAGCAGCAATACCAGGGGTCCCTACGAGCAGTACTTC

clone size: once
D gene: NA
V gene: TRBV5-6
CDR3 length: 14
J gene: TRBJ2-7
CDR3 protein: CASSFGTFLSGQYF
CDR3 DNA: TGTGCCAGCAGCTTCGGGACGTTTCTATCGGGGCAGTACTTC

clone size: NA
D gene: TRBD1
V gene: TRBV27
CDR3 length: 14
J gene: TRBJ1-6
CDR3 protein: CASGSGQGNSPLHF
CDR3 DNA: TGTGCCAGCGGATCGGGACAGGGCAATTCACCCCTCCACTTT

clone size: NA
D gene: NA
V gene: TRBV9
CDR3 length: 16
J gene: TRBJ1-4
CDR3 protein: CASSSQGALRNEKLFF
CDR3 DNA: TGTGCCAGCAGCTCCCAAGGGGCCCTCCGTAATGAAAAACTGTTTTTT

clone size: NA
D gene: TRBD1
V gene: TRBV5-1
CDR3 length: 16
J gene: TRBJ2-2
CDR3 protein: CASSSLRDRGTGELFF
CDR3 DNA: TGCGCCAGCAGCTCCCTCCGGGACAGGGGAACCGGGGAGCTGTTTTTT

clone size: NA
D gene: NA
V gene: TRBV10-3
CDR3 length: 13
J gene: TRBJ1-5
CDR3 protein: CAIQTGVNQPQHF
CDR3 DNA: TGTGCCATCCAGACAGGAGTCAATCAGCCCCAGCATTTT

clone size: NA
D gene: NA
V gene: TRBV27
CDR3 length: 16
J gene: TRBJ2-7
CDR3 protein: CASSQTPAGFSYEQYF
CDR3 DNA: TGTGCCAGCAGCCAAACTCCCGCAGGGTTCTCCTACGAGCAGTACTTC

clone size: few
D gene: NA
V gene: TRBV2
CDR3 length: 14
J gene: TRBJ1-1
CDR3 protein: CASSEEVLNTEAFF
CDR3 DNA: TGTGCCAGCAGTGAGGAGGTCCTGAACACTGAAGCTTTCTTT

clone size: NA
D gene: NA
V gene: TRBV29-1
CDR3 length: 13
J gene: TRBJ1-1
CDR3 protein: CSVTPGINTEAFF
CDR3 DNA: TGCAGCGTTACCCCCGGGATAAACACTGAAGCTTTCTTT

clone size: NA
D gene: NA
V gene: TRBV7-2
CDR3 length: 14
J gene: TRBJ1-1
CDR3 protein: CASSLRLLGSEAFF
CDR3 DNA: TGTGCCAGCAGCTTACGCCTGTTAGGCTCTGAAGCTTTCTTT

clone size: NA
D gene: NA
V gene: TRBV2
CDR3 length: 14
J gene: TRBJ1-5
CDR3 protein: CASSENTRNQPQHF
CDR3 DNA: TGTGCCAGCAGTGAAAACACACGCAATCAGCCCCAGCATTTT

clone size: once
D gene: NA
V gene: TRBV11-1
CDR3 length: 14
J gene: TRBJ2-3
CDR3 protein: CASSPDSFTDTQYF
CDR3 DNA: TGTGCCAGCAGCCCGGACAGTTTCACAGATACGCAGTATTTT

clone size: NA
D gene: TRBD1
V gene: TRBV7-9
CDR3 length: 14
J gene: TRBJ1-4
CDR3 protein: CASSLTGVGEKLFF
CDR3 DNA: TGTGCCAGCAGCTTGACAGGGGTCGGCGAAAAACTGTTTTTT

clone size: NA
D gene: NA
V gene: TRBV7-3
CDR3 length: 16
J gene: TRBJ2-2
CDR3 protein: CASSPMVGANTGELFF
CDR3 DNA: TGTGCCAGCAGCCCAATGGTGGGGGCGAACACCGGGGAGCTGTTTTTT

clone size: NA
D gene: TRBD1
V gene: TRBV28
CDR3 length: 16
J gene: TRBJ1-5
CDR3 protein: CASILGGTGRNQPQHF
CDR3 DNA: TGTGCCAGCATCCTTGGGGGGACAGGGAGAAATCAGCCCCAGCATTTT

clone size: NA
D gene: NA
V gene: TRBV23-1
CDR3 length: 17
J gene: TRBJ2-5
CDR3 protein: CARYVQRGFYPQETQYF
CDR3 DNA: TGCGCCAGGTATGTGCAGAGGGGTTTTTACCCACAGGAGACCCAGTACTTC

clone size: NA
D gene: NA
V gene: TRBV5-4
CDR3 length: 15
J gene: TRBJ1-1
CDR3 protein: CASSLDPGGVPEAFF
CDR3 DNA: TGTGCCAGCAGCTTGGACCCAGGAGGTGTTCCTGAAGCTTTCTTT

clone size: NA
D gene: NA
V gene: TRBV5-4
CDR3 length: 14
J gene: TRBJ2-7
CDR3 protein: CASSLKNENYEQYF
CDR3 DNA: TGTGCCAGCAGCTTGAAAAATGAGAACTACGAGCAGTACTTC

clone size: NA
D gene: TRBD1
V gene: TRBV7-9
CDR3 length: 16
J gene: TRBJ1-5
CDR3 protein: CASSLQGQGKNQPQHF
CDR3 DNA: TGTGCCAGCAGCTTGCAAGGACAGGGTAAGAATCAGCCCCAGCATTTT

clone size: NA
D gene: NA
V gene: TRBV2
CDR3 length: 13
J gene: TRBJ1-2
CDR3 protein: CASSEVVVYGYTF
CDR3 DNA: TGTGCCAGCAGTGAAGTAGTGGTCTATGGCTACACCTTC

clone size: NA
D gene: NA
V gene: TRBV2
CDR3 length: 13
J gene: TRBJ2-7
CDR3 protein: CASSGIVPYEQYF
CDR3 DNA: TGTGCCAGCAGTGGGATAGTGCCATACGAGCAGTACTTC

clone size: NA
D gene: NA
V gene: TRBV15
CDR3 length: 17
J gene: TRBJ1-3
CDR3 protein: CATSRDRWLASGNTIYF
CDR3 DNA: TGTGCCACCAGCAGAGATCGTTGGTTGGCCTCTGGAAACACCATATATTTT

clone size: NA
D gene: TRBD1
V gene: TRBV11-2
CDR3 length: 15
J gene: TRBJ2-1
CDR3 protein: CASSASLGQGNEQFF
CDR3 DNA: TGTGCCAGCAGCGCTAGTTTGGGACAGGGGAATGAGCAGTTCTTC

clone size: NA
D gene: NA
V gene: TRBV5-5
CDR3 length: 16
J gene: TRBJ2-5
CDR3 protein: CASSLTARYLGETQYF
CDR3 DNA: TGTGCCAGCAGCCTGACAGCGAGATATCTAGGGGAGACCCAGTACTTC

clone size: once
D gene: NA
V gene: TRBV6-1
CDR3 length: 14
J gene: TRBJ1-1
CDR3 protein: CASSGQRVATEAFF
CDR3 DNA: TGTGCCAGCAGTGGCCAGAGGGTCGCCACTGAAGCTTTCTTT

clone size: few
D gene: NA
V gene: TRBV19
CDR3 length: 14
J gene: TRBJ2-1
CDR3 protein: CASSPPGSYNEQFF
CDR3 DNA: TGTGCCAGTAGTCCACCGGGCTCCTACAATGAGCAGTTCTTC

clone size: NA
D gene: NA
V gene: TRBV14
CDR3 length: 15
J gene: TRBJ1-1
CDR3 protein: CASSQMKRATDKAFF
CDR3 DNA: TGTGCCAGCAGCCAAATGAAGAGGGCGACCGATAAAGCTTTCTTT